This T cell receptor beta chain appears in the sequencing data of a study of CD8 T cells in Susac syndrome. TCR beta sequencing was performed on blood CD8+ and CD4+ T cells. An input of roughly 0.5 to 1 ug of RNA was subjected to reverse transcription using random hexamers. A single record per CDR3 protein comes from TCRdb applying MiXCR to the immunoSEQ multiplex PCR reads. The sample yields 90,000 to 150,000 distinct CDR3 sequences, 85% to 95% seen once. The CDR3 totals 14 residues. The ends were cut back, 5 bases at V and 0 bases at J, with 11 bases in the middle. CDR1 and CDR2 from the germline V gene are SGHTA and FQGNSA.

This clonotype was sampled from a human donor with multiple sclerosis. The rearrangement links TRBV7-2 to TRBJ2-7; perhaps D is TRBD1 or TRBD2 (5 bases each). The sample taken for sequencing was CD4+ T cells from PBMCs. CDR3 protein: CASSLWGSSYEQYF. In nucleotides, the CDR3 is TGTGCCAGCAGCCTTTGGGGGAGCTCCTACGAGCAGTACTTC.